A selection of T cell receptor beta chains follows, all from one sample in a study of beta chain features in type 1 diabetes. TCRdb's table, derived via immunoSEQ multiplex PCR, lists solely in-frame clones and lacks some. The sample records approximately 120,000 clones, roughly 17% being singletons. Sequencing was carried out using central memory CD4+ T cells from blood. Every receptor here comes from a young man with type 1 diabetes. Both conserved end residues are part of each CDR3. D genes are given only for firm matches. Rows may omit the clone size; those that give it use once, few, many or a size class.

TGTGCCTGGAGTGTAAAGGGGACCCAGTACTTC,CAWSVKGTQYF,TRBJ2-5,TRBV30,few,.
TGTGCCAGCTCACCAGAAGGGAGCGGCAATCAGCCCCAGCATTTT,CASSPEGSGNQPQHF,TRBJ1-5,TRBV18,few,.
TGTGCCAGCAGCTTAGGCCTAGCGGGCACTTACGAGCAGTACTTC,CASSLGLAGTYEQYF,TRBJ2-7,TRBV4-1,few,TRBD2
TGCGCCAGCAGCCAAGATCCCTCCAAGAGAGCTACTAGCGGGGGGGCCGGTGAGCAGTTCTTC,CASSQDPSKRATSGGAGEQFF,TRBJ2-1,TRBV4-1,.,TRBD2
TGCAGCGTTGAAAGTGGGGACGCCGGAGCTTTCTTT,CSVESGDAGAFF,TRBJ1-1,TRBV29-1,.,.
TGTGCCAGCTCCAGGATTTCCCTGGACACTGAAGCTTTCTTT,CASSRISLDTEAFF,TRBJ1-1,TRBV6-5,.,.
TGTGCCAGCAGATACAGGGGACTAAGCTCCTACGAGCAGTACTTC,CASRYRGLSSYEQYF,TRBJ2-7,TRBV27,many,.
TGTGCCAGCAGCTTAGATCGGACCCGACATCCGTACTTC,CASSLDRTRHPYF,TRBJ2-5,TRBV11-2,.,.
TGCGCCAGCAGCCCCCTAGCGGGGGGGGAAGGGATTTATGGCTACACCTTC,CASSPLAGGEGIYGYTF,TRBJ1-2,TRBV4-3,.,.
TGTGCCAGCAGCTACCCGACAGGCTTAGTCATGAACACTGAAGCTTTCTTT,CASSYPTGLVMNTEAFF,TRBJ1-1,TRBV13,many,.
TGTGCCAGCAGCTTTACGGCCTCAAACATTCAGTACTTC,CASSFTASNIQYF,TRBJ2-4,TRBV7-8,.,.
TGTGCCAGCAGCAACGGCGGGACTCAGGGGGCTAGCGAGCAGTACTTC,CASSNGGTQGASEQYF,TRBJ2-7,TRBV21-1,few,.
TGTGCCAGCAGCTCAAGTTGGAATCAGCCCCAGCATTTT,CASSSSWNQPQHF,TRBJ1-5,TRBV25-1,few,.
TGCAGCGTTGTTTCGTCGGGAAACACCATATATTTT,CSVVSSGNTIYF,TRBJ1-3,TRBV29-1,.,.
TGTGCCAGCACAGTTACCCGGACTAGCGGGGCCAATGAGCAGTTCTTC,CASTVTRTSGANEQFF,TRBJ2-1,TRBV6-6,.,TRBD2
TGTGCCAGCAGTTCACCTGGACAGGGGAAAGCTAACTATGGCTACACCTTC,CASSSPGQGKANYGYTF,TRBJ1-2,TRBV27,few,TRBD1
TGTGCCAGCAGTGAATACAAGGAAAGGAACTATGGCTACACCTTC,CASSEYKERNYGYTF,TRBJ1-2,TRBV25-1,.,.
TGTGCCAGCAGCGCGAAAATCAATGAAAAACTGTTTTTT,CASSAKINEKLFF,TRBJ1-4,TRBV5-4,.,.
TGTGCCAGCAGTGATTGGACTAGCGGGAGAGAGACCCAGTACTTC,CASSDWTSGRETQYF,TRBJ2-5,TRBV11-1,.,TRBD2
TGTGCCAGCAGCCAAGAGGGGGGGACTAGCACAGATACGCAGTATTTT,CASSQEGGTSTDTQYF,TRBJ2-3,TRBV4-2,few,TRBD2
TGTGCCAGCAGCCGGGGGGCTAGCACAGATACGCAGTATTTT,CASSRGASTDTQYF,TRBJ2-3,TRBV7-2,.,.
TGTGCCAGCAGCTTTGACTGGGCCTCGGGAGAGACCCAGTACTTC,CASSFDWASGETQYF,TRBJ2-5,TRBV5-4,few,.
TGTGCCAGCAGGCAGGGGAATAGCAATCAGCCCCAGCATTTT,CASRQGNSNQPQHF,TRBJ1-5,TRBV2,.,.
TGTGCCAGCAGCTTAGTATCGGGTCTGAACACCGGGGAGCTGTTTTTT,CASSLVSGLNTGELFF,TRBJ2-2,TRBV7-2,.,.
TGTGCCAGCAGCAGGGGCGGGACAGCCGACATTCAGTACTTC,CASSRGGTADIQYF,TRBJ2-4,TRBV5-4,many,.
TGCAGCGGAAAGGCTCACACTGAAGCTTTCTTT,CSGKAHTEAFF,TRBJ1-1,TRBV29-1,.,.
TGTGCCTGGGGCGGGGGGATCACAGATACGCAGTATTTT,CAWGGGITDTQYF,TRBJ2-3,TRBV30,few,TRBD2
TGTGCCACCAGCAGAGATTGGGAGGGCGAAACCCAGCATTTT,CATSRDWEGETQHF,TRBJ1-5,TRBV15,.,.
TGTGCTAGCAGTCGATCTCCGGGACAGGGTGATGGGCAGTACTTC,CASSRSPGQGDGQYF,TRBJ2-7,TRBV7-7,.,TRBD1
TGTGCCACCAGCAGAGATCGGGGAGGCCTAGGGGAGCTGTTTTTT,CATSRDRGGLGELFF,TRBJ2-2,TRBV15,few,.
TGTGCCAGCAGCTACACTCAGTTCACTTATGGCTACACCTTC,CASSYTQFTYGYTF,TRBJ1-2,TRBV5-4,.,.
TGCGCCAGCAGCCAAGAAACGCAGGCCGAGCAGTACTTC,CASSQETQAEQYF,TRBJ2-7,TRBV4-3,.,.
TGCAGTACTGGACAGAACACCGGGGAGCTGTTTTTT,CSTGQNTGELFF,TRBJ2-2,TRBV29-1,.,.
TGTGCCAGCAGGATGGGGATCGAATATGGATACGAGCAGTACTTC,CASRMGIEYGYEQYF,TRBJ2-7,TRBV7-2,.,.
TGTGCCACTCCGGGACAGAGTTACTACGAGCAGTACTTC,CATPGQSYYEQYF,TRBJ2-7,TRBV6-4,few,TRBD1
TGCGCCAGCAGCCCATCTACTCCCGGGACTAAGAACACCGGGGAGCTGTTTTTT,CASSPSTPGTKNTGELFF,TRBJ2-2,TRBV4-1,few,TRBD2
TGTGCCAGCAGCTTGGGGCATGAGACCCAGTACTTC,CASSLGHETQYF,TRBJ2-5,TRBV5-6,.,.
TGTGCCAGCAGCTTAGGCGGGGACGGCTTGGAGTACTTC,CASSLGGDGLEYF,TRBJ2-5,TRBV7-8,few,.
TGTGCCAGCAACCAGAAGGACGATCCTGAAGCTTTCTTT,CASNQKDDPEAFF,TRBJ1-1,TRBV7-9,.,.
TGCAGCGTTGAAACAGAGGGAGAGACCCAGTACTTC,CSVETEGETQYF,TRBJ2-5,TRBV29-1,many,.
TGTGCCAGTAGTAAGGGGACAGAATGGGGGCAGTTCTTC,CASSKGTEWGQFF,TRBJ2-1,TRBV19,few,TRBD1
TGTGCCAGCAGTGCGGTCGGGGGAGTTGGGTTCTTC,CASSAVGGVGFF,TRBJ2-1,TRBV27,few,.
TGCAGCGTGCAGCCCCTGGGCGGGGAGCTGTTTTTT,CSVQPLGGELFF,TRBJ2-2,TRBV29-1,many,.
TGTGCCAGCAGCTTAAAGGAATCCTACAATGAGCAGTTCTTC,CASSLKESYNEQFF,TRBJ2-1,TRBV7-9,many,.
TGTGCCAGCAGCTTAGGGACAGCTAACTATGGCTACACCTTC,CASSLGTANYGYTF,TRBJ1-2,TRBV7-2,many,.
TGTGCCAGCAGCTTAGGACTAGCGGTATACAATGAGCAGTTCTTC,CASSLGLAVYNEQFF,TRBJ2-1,TRBV11-2,few,TRBD2